This TCR beta chain emerged from a study of cytomegalovirus exposure and HLA in healthy donors. V gave up 5 bases and J gave up 5 bases; unmatched junction bases: 11. CDR1 is SEHNR, CDR2 FQNEAQ, per germline (reference sequence). The CDR3 is 16 amino acids. The PCR made use of 60 Vbeta and 13 Jbeta primers. Data came from immunoSEQ multiplex PCR; TCRdb stores just in-frame clones and leaves some out. The sample gives about 130,000 clones, 74% of which show up once; roughly 6.3% is in the top ten. Sequenced input: PBMCs. The sequence derives from a woman between 45 and 65 years old in good health and CMV-seropositive. The rearrangement uses TRBV7-9 and TRBJ2-3; 9 nucleotides match TRBD2. CDR3 bases: TGTGCCAGCAGCCCCCTCGGCGGGGGGGCGGGAGATACGCAGTATTTT. As protein: CASSPLGGGAGDTQYF.